The 18 T cell receptor beta chains below were found in one sample sequenced in a study of low-dose radiotherapy and immunotherapy resistance in tumors. Time point here: before trial treatment. Both TCRalpha and TCRbeta chains were reverse transcribed with V-gene-specific primers. A constant-region primer paired with the V-primer adapter amplified TCRs over about 19 PCR cycles. TCRdb used MiXCR to reprocess the reads, holding one entry per CDR3 protein. The table shows fewer than 95,000 distinct CDR3 sequences, with 9% to 9.5% occurring only once. The input for sequencing was PBMCs, taken before treatment. Receptors originate from a male donor with prostate cancer.

There are many counts of this clonotype. The V gene is TRBV7-2, the J gene TRBJ1-4; D is uncertain. The CDR3 is 16 amino acids. The germline V gene has CDR1 SGHTA and CDR2 FQGNSA. With 6 bases removed from V and 0 bases from J, the gap between germline ends came to 14 bases. The CDR3 coding sequence is TGTGCCAGCAGTTCTAGTTATTCTGCAACTAATGAAAAACTGTTTTTT. It codes for CASSSSYSATNEKLFF.

This clonotype was seen ten or more times. The chain is built from TRBV29-1 and TRBJ1-2; D unclear. Germline V lookup: CDR1 SQVTM, CDR2 ANQGSEA. This CDR3 spans 13 amino acids. V lost 0 bases to trimming and J lost 4 bases, with 9 bases between them. CDR3 residues: CSVEDSSRYGYTF. The CDR3 DNA is TGCAGCGTTGAAGATAGCAGTCGCTATGGCTACACCTTC.

This clonotype was seen repeatedly, ten times or more. J is TRBJ2-1 and V is TRBV11-3; 8 bases agree with TRBD1. CDR1 is SGHNT and CDR2 is YENEEA in the germline V gene. With V trimmed by 6 bases and J by 2 bases, 9 bases remained unmatched. There are 16 residues in the CDR3. DNA for the CDR3: TGTGCCAGCAGTTTAAGGGGGACAGGACCCTACAATGAGCAGTTCTTC. Its translation is CASSLRGTGPYNEQFF.

This clonotype was counted ten times or more. The rearrangement uses TRBV5-1 and TRBJ2-1; D could derive from TRBD1 or TRBD2 (6 bases each). Germline V CDR1 and CDR2: SGHRS, YFSETQ. CDR3 length: 13 amino acids. V was cut by 5 bases and J by 6 bases, with 12 bases left in between. CDR3 in DNA: TGCGCCAGCAGACTAGGAGGGGGCAATGAGCAGTTCTTC. It codes for CASRLGGGNEQFF.

This clonotype was recorded at least ten times. The chain carries TRBV10-3 and TRBJ2-7; D unclear. The CDR3 covers 15 residues. Germline V gives CDR1 ENHRY, CDR2 SYGVKD. V gave up 10 bases and J gave up 5 bases, with 24 bases separating them. The CDR3 loop reads CATRPPAVLVHEQYF. CDR3 bases: TGTGCCACAAGGCCTCCGGCGGTGCTCGTCCACGAGCAGTACTTC.

This clonotype appeared many times. This chain uses TRBV11-2 with TRBJ2-7; D is unresolved. In germline, CDR1 is SGHAT, CDR2 FQNNGV. The V end lost 5 bases, the J end lost 2 bases, and 19 bases lay between the germline ends. This CDR3 is 16 amino acids long. CDR3: CASSPEGQVVAYEQYF. CDR3 sequence (DNA): TGTGCCAGCAGCCCTGAAGGGCAGGTAGTCGCCTACGAGCAGTACTTC.

In its sample, this clonotype was seen many times. Compared with germline, one end of the junction differs, possibly owing to a read error. The chain is built from TRBV11-1 and TRBJ2-3; D is uncertain. The CDR3 is 13 amino acids. The germline gives CDR1 SGHAT, CDR2 FQDESV (reference sequence). The CDR3 bases are TGTGCCAGCAGCCCTCCGGCGGAGATTACGCAGAATTTT. It yields the protein CASSPPAEITQNF.

This clonotype was detected ten times or more. The chain couples TRBV5-1 to TRBJ2-7; TRBD2 is a possible D gene (6 bases). The CDR3 consists of 15 residues. Germline values: CDR1 SGHRS, CDR2 YFSETQ. The V end lost 0 bases, the J end lost 0 bases, and 10 bases lay between the germline ends. For the CDR3, the DNA is TGCGCCAGCAGCTTGGGTTGGGACTTCTCCTACGAGCAGTACTTC. It codes for CASSLGWDFSYEQYF.

The chain combines TRBV7-2 with TRBJ2-1, with D perhaps matching TRBD2 (7 bases). Germline CDR1 is SGHTA and CDR2 is FQGNSA. There are 16 residues in the CDR3. Trimming pared 5 bases from V and 2 bases from J, leaving 16 bases between. Here the CDR3 reads CASSRGGAGTYNEQFF. The CDR3, as DNA: TGTGCCAGCAGCCGAGGGGGGGCAGGAACCTACAATGAGCAGTTCTTC.

This clonotype has a count of ten or more. The chain employs TRBV5-1 and TRBJ2-1, with TRBD1 identical over 9 bases. The CDR3 is 14 residues long. Germline values: CDR1 SGHRS, CDR2 YFSETQ. The V and J ends lost 5 bases and 3 bases, in that order; junction bases with no gene match: 3. CDR3 DNA: TGCGCCAGCAGGGGACAGGGCCACTACAATGAGCAGTTCTTC. Translated: CASRGQGHYNEQFF.

The sample holds many counts of this clonotype. This chain joins TRBV30 and TRBJ2-7; a possible D gene is TRBD2 (6 bases). Germline values: CDR1 GTSNPN, CDR2 SVGIG (reference sequence). V lost 5 bases and J lost 3, with 17 bases in between. There are 14 residues in the CDR3. The CDR3 DNA is TGTGCCTGGGTCGAACGGGGGTCCATCTACGAGCAGTACTTC. Translation: CAWVERGSIYEQYF.

This clonotype was seen at least ten times. The chain links TRBV20-1 to TRBJ2-2; TRBD2 aligns across 14 bases. J gave up 2 bases and V 6 bases, and 5 bases lay outside the gene matches. The CDR3 runs to 16 residues. CDR1 is DFQATT and CDR2 is SNEGSKA in the germline V gene (reference sequence). The DNA of the CDR3 is TGCAGTGCCCCGGGACTAGCGGGAGTCAACACCGGGGAGCTGTTTTTT. Translation: CSAPGLAGVNTGELFF.

There are many counts of this clonotype. The chain joins TRBV11-3 to TRBJ2-2; 10 positions match TRBD2. There are 18 residues in the CDR3. With V trimmed by 4 bases and J by 4 bases, 12 bases remained unmatched. CDR1 SGHNT and CDR2 YENEEA come from the germline V gene. The CDR3 region is CASSSRGLAGVPTGELFF. The CDR3 DNA reads as TGTGCCAGCAGCTCAAGAGGGCTAGCGGGAGTTCCCACCGGGGAGCTGTTTTTT.

This clonotype was counted many times. The genes are TRBV7-2 and TRBJ2-7; possible D gene TRBD2, 5 bases. From germline, CDR1 is SGHTA and CDR2 FQGNSA. V gave up 2 bases and J gave up 6 bases, with 14 bases separating them. The CDR3 totals 14 residues. The CDR3 reads CASSLKVGVGEQYF. The CDR3 nucleotides read TGTGCCAGCAGCTTAAAGGTGGGAGTTGGCGAGCAGTACTTC.

This clonotype was seen many times. The chain uses TRBV28 and TRBJ2-3; D may be TRBD2 (6 bases). Germline CDR1 reads MDHEN; CDR2 reads SYDVKM. CDR3 length equals 11 residues. Trimming shortened V by 5 bases and J by 6 bases, and 6 bases separated the two germline ends. CDR3 sequence (DNA): TGTGCCAGCAGTCGGGAGGATACGCAGTATTTT. It yields the protein CASSREDTQYF.

This clonotype has ten or more counts. V is TRBV4-3 and J is TRBJ2-1; 9 bases fit TRBD1. CDR3 length: 16 amino acids. Per the germline V gene, CDR1 is LGHNA and CDR2 is YSLEER. The V segment lost 1 base and the J segment 6 bases; nucleotides outside the gene matches: 7. CDR3 nucleotides: TGCGCCAGCAGCCAAGTACCCGGACAGGGGTTCAATGAGCAGTTCTTC. This translates into CASSQVPGQGFNEQFF.

This clonotype was picked up many times. The chain carries TRBV20-1 and TRBJ2-3, with TRBD1 identical over 8 bases. J lost 7 bases, V lost 7 bases, and 7 bases had no gene match. CDR1 and CDR2 from the germline V gene are DFQATT and SNEGSKA (reference sequence). The CDR3 runs to 12 residues. CDR3 coding DNA: TGCAGTGTAAGACAGGGGCCGAATACGCAGTATTTT. Translating gives CSVRQGPNTQYF.

This clonotype was counted many times. The chain is built from TRBV7-2 and TRBJ2-7, with 7 nucleotides matching TRBD1. This CDR3 has 14 amino acids. Germline trimming cut 5 bases from V and 3 bases from J; bases unmatched to any gene: 7. CDR1 and CDR2 from the germline V gene are SGHTA and FQGNSA. CDR3 DNA: TGTGCCAGCAGCCCCCAACAGGGGTTCTACGAGCAGTACTTC. Its protein is CASSPQQGFYEQYF.